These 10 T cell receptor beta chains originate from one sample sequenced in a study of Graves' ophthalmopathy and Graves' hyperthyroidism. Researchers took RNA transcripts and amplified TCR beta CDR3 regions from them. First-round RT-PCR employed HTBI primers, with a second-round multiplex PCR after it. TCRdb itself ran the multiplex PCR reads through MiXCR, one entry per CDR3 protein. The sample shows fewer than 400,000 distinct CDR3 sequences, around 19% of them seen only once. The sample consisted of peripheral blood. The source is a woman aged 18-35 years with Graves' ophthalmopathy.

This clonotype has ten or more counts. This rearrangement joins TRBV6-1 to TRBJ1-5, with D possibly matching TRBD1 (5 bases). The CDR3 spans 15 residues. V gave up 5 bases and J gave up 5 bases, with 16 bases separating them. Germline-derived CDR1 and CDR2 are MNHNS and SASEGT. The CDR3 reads CASSKGPGGDQPQHF. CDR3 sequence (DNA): TGTGCCAGCAGTAAAGGCCCGGGGGGGGATCAGCCCCAGCATTTT.

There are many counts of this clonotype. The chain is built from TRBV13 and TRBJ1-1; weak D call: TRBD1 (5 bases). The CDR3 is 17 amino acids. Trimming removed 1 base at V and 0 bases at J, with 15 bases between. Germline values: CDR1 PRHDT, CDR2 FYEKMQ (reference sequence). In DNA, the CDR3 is TGTGCCAGCAGCTTAGAAGGGGTCCCTAACCTGAACACTGAAGCTTTCTTT. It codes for CASSLEGVPNLNTEAFF.

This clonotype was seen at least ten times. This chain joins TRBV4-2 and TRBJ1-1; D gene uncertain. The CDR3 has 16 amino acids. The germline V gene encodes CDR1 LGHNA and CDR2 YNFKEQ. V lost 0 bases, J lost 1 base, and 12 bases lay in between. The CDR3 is CASSQELRTENTEAFF. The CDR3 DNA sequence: TGTGCCAGCAGCCAAGAGCTGCGGACGGAGAACACTGAAGCTTTCTTT.

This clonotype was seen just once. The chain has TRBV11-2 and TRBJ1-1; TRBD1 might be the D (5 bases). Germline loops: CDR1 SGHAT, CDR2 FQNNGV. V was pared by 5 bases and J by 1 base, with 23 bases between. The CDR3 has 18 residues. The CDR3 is CASSPGIGIQTQNTEAFF. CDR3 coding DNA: TGTGCCAGCAGCCCAGGGATCGGCATACAGACCCAGAACACTGAAGCTTTCTTT.

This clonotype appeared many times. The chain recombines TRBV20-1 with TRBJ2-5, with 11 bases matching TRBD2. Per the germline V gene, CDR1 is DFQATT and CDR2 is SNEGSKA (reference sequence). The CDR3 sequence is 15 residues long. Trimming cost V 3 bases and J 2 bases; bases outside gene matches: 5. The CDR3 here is CSASRLAGPQETQYF. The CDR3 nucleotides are TGCAGTGCTAGCAGACTAGCGGGGCCTCAAGAGACCCAGTACTTC.

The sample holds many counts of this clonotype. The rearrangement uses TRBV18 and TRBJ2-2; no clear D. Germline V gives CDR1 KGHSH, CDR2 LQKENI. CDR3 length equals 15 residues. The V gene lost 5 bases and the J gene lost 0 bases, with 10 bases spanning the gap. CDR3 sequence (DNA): TGTGCCAGCTCAAGGCAGACCGCGAACACCGGGGAGCTGTTTTTT. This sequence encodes CASSRQTANTGELFF.

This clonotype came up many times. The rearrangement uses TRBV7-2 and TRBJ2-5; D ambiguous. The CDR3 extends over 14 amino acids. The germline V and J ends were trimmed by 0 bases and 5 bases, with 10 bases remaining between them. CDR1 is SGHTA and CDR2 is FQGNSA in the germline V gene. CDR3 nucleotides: TGTGCCAGCAGCTTAGCCGGAATGCGGGAGACCCAGTACTTC. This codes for CASSLAGMRETQYF.

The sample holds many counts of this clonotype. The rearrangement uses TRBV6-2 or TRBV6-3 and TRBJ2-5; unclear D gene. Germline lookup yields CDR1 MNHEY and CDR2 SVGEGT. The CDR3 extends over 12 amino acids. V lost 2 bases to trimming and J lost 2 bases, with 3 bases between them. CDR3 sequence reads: CASSYGQETQYF. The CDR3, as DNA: TGTGCCAGCAGTTACGGGCAAGAGACCCAGTACTTC.

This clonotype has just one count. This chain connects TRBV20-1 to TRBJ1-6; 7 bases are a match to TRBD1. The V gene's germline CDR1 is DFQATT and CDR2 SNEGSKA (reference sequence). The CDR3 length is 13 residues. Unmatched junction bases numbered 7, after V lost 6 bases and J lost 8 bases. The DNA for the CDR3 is TGCAGTGCGAGGGGCACAGGGGATTCACCCCTCCACTTT. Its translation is CSARGTGDSPLHF.

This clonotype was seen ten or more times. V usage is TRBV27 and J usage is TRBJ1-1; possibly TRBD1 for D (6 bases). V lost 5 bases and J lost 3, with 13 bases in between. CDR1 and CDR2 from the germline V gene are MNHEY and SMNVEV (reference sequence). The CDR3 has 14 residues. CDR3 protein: CASSQQGGDTEAFF. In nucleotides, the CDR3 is TGTGCCAGCAGTCAACAGGGCGGGGACACTGAAGCTTTCTTT.